A single sample gave rise to the 5 T cell receptor beta chains below, sequenced in a study of blood T cell repertoires in COVID-19. Profiling relied on immunoSEQ multiplex PCR, and the TCRdb table lists in-frame clones only, not all of them. The repertoire holds some 41,000 clones, with over 80% as singletons. The sequenced sample was peripheral blood. The receptors shown here come from a man at least 80 years old in a cohort sampled during active COVID-19.

The chain has TRBV5-6 and TRBJ1-1; 9 bases match TRBD1. The CDR3 totals 14 residues. Germline V gene sequence: CDR1 SGHDT, CDR2 YYEEEE. The trim removed 3 bases at V and 5 bases at J, leaving 5 bases unmatched. This chain's CDR3 is CASSSLTGGTEAFF. DNA for the CDR3: TGTGCCAGCAGCTCACTGACAGGGGGGACTGAAGCTTTCTTT.

This sequence joins TRBV6-1 and TRBJ1-2; perhaps TRBD1 as D (5 bases). The CDR3 totals 12 residues. Germline values: CDR1 MNHNS, CDR2 SASEGT. Between the trimmed V and J ends, which lost 3 bases and 8 bases, there was a span of 10 bases. CDR3 residues: CASSEGGVGYTF. The CDR3 coding sequence is TGTGCCAGCAGTGAGGGGGGGGTCGGCTACACCTTC.

The chain employs TRBV7-2 and TRBJ1-4, with no clear D. The CDR3 has 15 amino acids. Trimming pared 1 base from V and 8 bases from J, leaving 14 bases between. Germline CDR1 and CDR2: SGHTA and FQGNSA. As DNA, the CDR3 is TGTGCCAGCAGCTTAGGGCAGGCAAAATGGGAAAAACTGTTTTTT. It is translated as CASSLGQAKWEKLFF. The variable domain in full, with the rest retrieved from reference TRBV7-2 and TRBJ1-4, is GAGVSQSPSNKVTEKGKDVELRCDPISGHTALYWYRQSLGQGLEFLIYFQGNSAPDKSGLPSDRFSAERTGGSVSTLTIQRTQQEDSAVYLCASSLGQAKWEKLFFGSGTQLSVL.

The rearrangement links TRBV28 to TRBJ1-5; 8 nucleotides agree with TRBD1. Germline CDR1 is MDHEN and CDR2 is SYDVKM. With V trimmed by 5 bases and J by 2 bases, 11 bases remained unmatched. The length of the CDR3 is 17 residues. CDR3 loop: CASSPWDRQRGNQPQHF. As DNA, the CDR3 is TGTGCCAGCAGTCCGTGGGACAGGCAGAGAGGCAATCAGCCCCAGCATTTT.

This clone was seen once. The chain joins TRBV19 to TRBJ1-1; D gene unclear. The CDR3 contains 14 residues. Germline loops: CDR1 LNHDA, CDR2 SQIVND (reference sequence). Trimming pared 10 bases from V and 0 bases from J, leaving 15 bases between. Here the CDR3 reads CATSGRPMNTEAFF. As DNA, the CDR3 is TGTGCCACCTCCGGGAGGCCGATGAACACTGAAGCTTTCTTT.